The present entry profiles one T cell receptor beta chain with its context. This CDR3 region has 14 residues. Germline assignment: CDR1 MNHEY and CDR2 SVGAGI. Between the trimmed V and J ends, which lost 6 bases and 1 base, there was a span of 9 bases. The PCR had 60 Vbeta and 13 Jbeta primers. TCRdb keeps only in-frame clones here, not all; method: immunoSEQ multiplex PCR. The table lists 200,000 to 250,000 clones, roughly 85% of them singletons. This entry is derived from a study of cytomegalovirus exposure and HLA in healthy donors. This sequence was found in a man aged 18 to 30 in good health and CMV-seronegative. Sequenced sample: PBMCs. The rearrangement uses TRBV6-5 and TRBJ2-2; D is possibly TRBD1 (6 bases). The DNA for the CDR3 is TGTGCCAGCAGGACAGGCCAGAACACCGGGGAGCTGTTTTTT. Protein: CASRTGQNTGELFF.